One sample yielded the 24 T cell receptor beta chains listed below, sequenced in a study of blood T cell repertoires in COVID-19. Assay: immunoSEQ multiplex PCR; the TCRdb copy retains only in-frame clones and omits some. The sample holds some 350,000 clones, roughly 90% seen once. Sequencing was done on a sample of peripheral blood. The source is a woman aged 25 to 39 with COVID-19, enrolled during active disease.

The CDR3 DNA reads TGCGCCAGCAGCGGACAGGGGGATGAGCAGTTCTTC. It specifies CASSGQGDEQFF. The J gene is TRBJ2-1, the V gene TRBV10-1, with 10 bases lining up with TRBD1. In germline, CDR1 is WNHNN, CDR2 SYGVQD (reference sequence). The CDR3 has 12 amino acids. After removal of 6 bases from V and 8 bases from J, the junction contained 1 base not matched to a gene.

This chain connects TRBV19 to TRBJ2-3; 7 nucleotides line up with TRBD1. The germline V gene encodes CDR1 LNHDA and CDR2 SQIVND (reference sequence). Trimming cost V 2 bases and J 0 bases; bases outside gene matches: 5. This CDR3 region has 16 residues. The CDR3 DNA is TGTGCCAGTAGTATACCCGGACAGGATAGCACAGATACGCAGTATTTT. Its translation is CASSIPGQDSTDTQYF.

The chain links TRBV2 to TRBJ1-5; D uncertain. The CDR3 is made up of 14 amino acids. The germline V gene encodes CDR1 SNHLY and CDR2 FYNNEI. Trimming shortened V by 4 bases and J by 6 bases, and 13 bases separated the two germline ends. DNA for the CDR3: TGTGCCAGCAGTGTCCATGGAGGCGGTCAGCCCCAGCATTTT. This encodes CASSVHGGGQPQHF.

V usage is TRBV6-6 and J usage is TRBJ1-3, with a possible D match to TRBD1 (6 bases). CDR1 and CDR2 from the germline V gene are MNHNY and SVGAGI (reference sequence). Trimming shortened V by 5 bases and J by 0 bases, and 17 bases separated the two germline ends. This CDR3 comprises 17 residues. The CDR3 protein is CASSRGTPDFSGNTIYF. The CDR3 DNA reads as TGTGCCAGCAGTCGCGGGACACCGGATTTCTCTGGAAACACCATATATTTT.

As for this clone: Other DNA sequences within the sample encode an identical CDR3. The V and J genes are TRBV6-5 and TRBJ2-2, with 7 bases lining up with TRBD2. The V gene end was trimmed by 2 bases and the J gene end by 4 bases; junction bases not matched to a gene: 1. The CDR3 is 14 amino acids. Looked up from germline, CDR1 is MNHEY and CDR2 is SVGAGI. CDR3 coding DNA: TGTGCCAGCAGTTACGGGGGGGGCACCGGGGAGCTGTTTTTT. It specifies CASSYGGGTGELFF.

CDR3 sequence: CATSAGWNTEAFF. DNA of the CDR3: TGTGCCACCAGTGCAGGTTGGAACACTGAAGCTTTCTTT. This chain links TRBV24-1 with TRBJ1-1, with D uncertain. Trimming stripped 5 bases from V and 1 base from J, with 7 bases between. CDR3 size: 13 residues. Germline-derived CDR1 and CDR2 are KGHDR and SFDVKD.

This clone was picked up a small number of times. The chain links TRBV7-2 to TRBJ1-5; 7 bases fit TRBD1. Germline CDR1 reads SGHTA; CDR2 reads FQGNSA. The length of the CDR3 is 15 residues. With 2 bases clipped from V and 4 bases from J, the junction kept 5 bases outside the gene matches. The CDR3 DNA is TGTGCCAGCAGCTTAAAAGACAGGGCGAATCAGCCCCAGCATTTT. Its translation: CASSLKDRANQPQHF.

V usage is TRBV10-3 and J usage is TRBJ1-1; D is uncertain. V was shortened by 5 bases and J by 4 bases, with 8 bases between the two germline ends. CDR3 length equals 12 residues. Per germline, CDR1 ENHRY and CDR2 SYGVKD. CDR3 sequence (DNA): TGTGCCATCAGTAGCCGAATCACTGAAGCTTTCTTT. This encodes CAISSRITEAFF.

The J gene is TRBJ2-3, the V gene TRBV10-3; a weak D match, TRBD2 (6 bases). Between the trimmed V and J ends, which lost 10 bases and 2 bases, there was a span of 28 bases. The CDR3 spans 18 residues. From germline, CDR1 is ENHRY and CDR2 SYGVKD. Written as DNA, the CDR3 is TGTGCCACCACGAAACGGGACTCGATTTACACTTACACAGATACGCAGTATTTT. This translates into CATTKRDSIYTYTDTQYF.

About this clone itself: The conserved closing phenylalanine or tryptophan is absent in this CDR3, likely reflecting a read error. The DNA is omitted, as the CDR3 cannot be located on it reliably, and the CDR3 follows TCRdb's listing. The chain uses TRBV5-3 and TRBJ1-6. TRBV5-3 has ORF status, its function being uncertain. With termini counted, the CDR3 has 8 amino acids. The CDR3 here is CARSLSHG.

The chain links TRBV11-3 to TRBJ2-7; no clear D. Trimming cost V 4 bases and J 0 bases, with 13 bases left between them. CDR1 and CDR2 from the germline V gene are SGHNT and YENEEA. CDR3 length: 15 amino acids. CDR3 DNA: TGTGCCAGCAGCTACTCTTCAACGGGCTCCTACGAGCAGTACGTC. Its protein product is CASSYSSTGSYEQYV.

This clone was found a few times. The CDR3 sequence: CAISESGGLGNTGELFF. CDR3 in DNA: TGTGCCATCAGTGAGTCGGGGGGGCTTGGCAACACCGGGGAGCTGTTTTTT. V gene TRBV10-3 combines with J gene TRBJ2-2; tentative D call: TRBD2 (7 bases). Trimming removed 0 bases from V and 2 bases from J, with 13 bases in between. The CDR3 sequence is 17 residues long. Per the germline V gene, CDR1 is ENHRY and CDR2 is SYGVKD.

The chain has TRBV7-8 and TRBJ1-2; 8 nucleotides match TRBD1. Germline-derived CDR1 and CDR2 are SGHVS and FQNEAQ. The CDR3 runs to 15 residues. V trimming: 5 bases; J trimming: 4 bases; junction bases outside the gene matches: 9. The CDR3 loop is CASSNRGNRGYGYTF. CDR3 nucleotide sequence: TGTGCCAGCAGCAACAGGGGGAACAGGGGCTATGGCTACACCTTC.

The CDR3 DNA follows: TGTGCCAGCAGCTTAGTGGCTCAGGCCAACAATCAGCCCCAGCATTTT. This encodes CASSLVAQANNQPQHF. V gene TRBV7-2 combines with J gene TRBJ1-5, with D unclear. This CDR3 is built from 16 residues. V lost 1 base to trimming and J lost 3 bases, with 13 bases between them. CDR1 and CDR2 from the germline V gene are SGHTA and FQGNSA. Filled out from reference TRBV7-2 and TRBJ1-5, the complete variable domain reads GAGVSQSPSNKVTEKGKDVELRCDPISGHTALYWYRQSLGQGLEFLIYFQGNSAPDKSGLPSDRFSAERTGGSVSTLTIQRTQQEDSAVYLCASSLVAQANNQPQHFGDGTRLSIL.

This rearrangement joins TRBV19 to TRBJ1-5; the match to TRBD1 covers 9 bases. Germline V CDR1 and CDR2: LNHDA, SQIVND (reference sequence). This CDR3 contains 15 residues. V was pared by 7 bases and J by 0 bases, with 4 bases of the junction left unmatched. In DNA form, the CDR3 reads TGTGCCAGTAAGACAGGGGGTCTTAGCAATCAGCCCCAGCATTTT. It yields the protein CASKTGGLSNQPQHF.

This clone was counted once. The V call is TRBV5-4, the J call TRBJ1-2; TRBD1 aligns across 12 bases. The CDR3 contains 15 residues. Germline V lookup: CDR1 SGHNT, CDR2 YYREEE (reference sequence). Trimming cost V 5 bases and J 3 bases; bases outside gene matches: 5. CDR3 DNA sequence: TGTGCCAGCAGAGCTGGGACAGGGGGCGACTATGGCTACACCTTC. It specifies CASRAGTGGDYGYTF.

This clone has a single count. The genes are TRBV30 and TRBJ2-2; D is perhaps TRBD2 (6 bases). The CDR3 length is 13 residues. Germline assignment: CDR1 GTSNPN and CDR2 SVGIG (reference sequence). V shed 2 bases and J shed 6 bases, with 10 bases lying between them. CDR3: CAWSTGDAGELFF. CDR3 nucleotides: TGTGCCTGGAGTACGGGGGACGCCGGGGAGCTGTTTTTT.

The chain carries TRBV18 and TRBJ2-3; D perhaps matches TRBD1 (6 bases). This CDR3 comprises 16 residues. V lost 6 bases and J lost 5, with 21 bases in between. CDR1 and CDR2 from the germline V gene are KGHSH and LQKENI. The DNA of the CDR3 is TGTGCCAGCTCGAAGGCGAGGGGGTCTTTTGGAGATACGCAGTATTTT. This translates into CASSKARGSFGDTQYF.

The CDR3 coding sequence is TGTGCCAGCAGCTCTGAGACCAGGAGGGGCTACACCTTC. Translated, it gives CASSSETRRGYTF. V and J are TRBV7-9 and TRBJ1-2, with D hard to call. CDR1 is SEHNR and CDR2 is FQNEAQ in the germline V gene (reference sequence). The CDR3 contains 13 residues. V lost 4 bases and J lost 8, with 14 bases in between.

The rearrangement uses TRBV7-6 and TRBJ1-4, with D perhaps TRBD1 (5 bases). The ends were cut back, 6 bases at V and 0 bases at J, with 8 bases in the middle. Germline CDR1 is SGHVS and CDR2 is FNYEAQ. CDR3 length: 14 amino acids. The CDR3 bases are TGTGCCAGCAGGGAGGGGTCAACTAATGAAAAACTGTTTTTT. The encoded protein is CASREGSTNEKLFF.

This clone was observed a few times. CDR3 in amino acids: CASSEGRIGRGRSAGNTIYF. CDR3 DNA sequence: TGTGCCAGCAGTGAAGGGAGAATAGGGAGGGGAAGGTCTGCGGGAAACACCATATATTTT. This chain connects TRBV6-1 to TRBJ1-3; weak D call: TRBD1 (5 bases). Looked up from germline, CDR1 is MNHNS and CDR2 is SASEGT. V was shortened by 1 base and J by 4 bases, with 26 bases between the two germline ends. This CDR3 region has 20 residues.

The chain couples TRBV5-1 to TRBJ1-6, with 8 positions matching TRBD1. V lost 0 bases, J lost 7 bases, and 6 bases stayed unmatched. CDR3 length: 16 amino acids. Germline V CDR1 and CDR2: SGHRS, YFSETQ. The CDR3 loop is CASSLAGQVPNSPLHF. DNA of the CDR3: TGCGCCAGCAGCTTGGCGGGACAGGTTCCGAATTCACCCCTCCACTTT.

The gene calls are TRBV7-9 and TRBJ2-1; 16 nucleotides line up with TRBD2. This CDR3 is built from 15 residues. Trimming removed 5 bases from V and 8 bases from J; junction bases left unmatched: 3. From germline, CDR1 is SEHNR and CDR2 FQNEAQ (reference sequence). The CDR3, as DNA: TGTGCCAGCAGCCCGGGGACTAGCGGGAGGGATGAGCAGTTCTTC. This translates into CASSPGTSGRDEQFF. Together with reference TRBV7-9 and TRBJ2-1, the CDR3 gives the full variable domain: DTGVSQNPRHKITKRGQNVTFRCDPISEHNRLYWYRQTLGQGPEFLTYFQNEAQLEKSRLLSDRFSAERPKGSFSTLEIQRTEQGDSAMYLCASSPGTSGRDEQFFGPGTRLTVL.

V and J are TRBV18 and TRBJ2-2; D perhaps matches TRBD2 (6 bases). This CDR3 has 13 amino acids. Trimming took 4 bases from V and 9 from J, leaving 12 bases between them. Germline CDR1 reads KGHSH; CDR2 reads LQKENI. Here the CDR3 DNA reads TGTGCCAGCTCACGGGGGGACCGCCGGGAGCTGTTTTTT. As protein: CASSRGDRRELFF.